This TCR beta chain was captured by sequencing in a study of human T cells and chemical hapten exposure listed by TCRdb under 2021. Study-wide context: For sensitization, 2% DPC in acetone was applied to a roughly 2 cm by roughly 2 cm area of upper inner arm skin. Throughout the study period of about 23 weeks, patients also received therapeutic DPC doses to the scalp every week. Patch testing on the upper back used Finn chambers containing 0.01% DPC, with scoring done after 6 days according to International Contact Dermatitis Research Group standards. Alopecia areata with under or over 50% scalp involvement, alopecia totalis and alopecia universalis were represented in the patient cohort, which was mostly female. Libraries were pooled for sequencing, and per-sample TCR yields varied mainly because of small differences in library volumes within the pool. In alopecia patients, the study followed how the peripheral blood TCR repertoire changed in vivo over primary and secondary sensitization to diphenylcyclopropenone (DPC), a hapten. Blood samples were taken from patients before sensitization (week 0) and then at 2, 6 and about 24 weeks after DPC sensitization. For TCR sequencing, blood came from some 31 alopecia patients at anywhere from one to four time points (pre-sensitization, 2, 6 and 24 weeks).

The study at large found these results: After repeated subsampling, changes were observed in the strength of the expansion versus patch-test correlation and in the threshold at which the correlation became significant. The number of TCRs above 1 in 1000 frequency did not change with DPC sensitization; there was no evidence of global repertoire structure alterations. All patients had alopecia, a presumed autoimmune disease, so their immune response might differ from that of healthy individuals. Compared with pre-sensitization or healthy control sets, expanded TCRs formed significantly more large CDR3 similarity clusters, which is consistent with antigen-driven responses. Patch test score was positively correlated with the number of PT1 expanded TCRs, with significance at thresholds 8, 16 and 32 but not at 4.

The protocol used for the library was RACE. Instrument used: NextSeq 500. During library preparation, unique molecular identifiers were attached to individual cDNA molecules so that TCRs could be counted in a quantitative, reproducible way. For every blood RNA sample, sequencing covered both the TCR alpha and TCR beta chains. The paper's processing steps were these. Samples had a median of around 92,000 TCRs, with a range from about 23,224 to 700,000. V, J and CDR3 annotation of the TCR reads was carried out using the Decombinator software suite. For PS versus PT1 abundance plots, all samples were subsampled to the same number of TCRs (28,000). Expanded TCRs were defined as absent before sensitization and observed at least eight times at the 2-week time point. TCRdb cleaned the public reads at Q25 with fastp, built clones with MiXCR and kept in-frame beta chains. Entries that share a CDR3 protein sequence are merged under the most common genes and DNA. These V and J calls are TCRdb output, not the study's own analysis. Recorded for this sample are roughly 260,000 distinct CDR3 sequences; 8.6% of them occurred a single time. The biggest ten clones account for 2% to 2.5% of the sample.

At least ten counts were recorded for this clonotype. Its antigen remains unidentified. Base qualities are not at hand, and no much larger clone is one base apart. From V the trimming removes 1 base and from J it removes 7 bases, while the gene matches leave 2 bases of the junction unaccounted for. The germline V gene encodes CDR1 DFQATT and CDR2 SNEGSKA (reference sequence). From cysteine to phenylalanine, the CDR3 is 14 amino acids long. The retained sequence is limited to the CDR3, 42 bases, with the frame set at the first base. The time point label here, explained by the study, means: pre-sensitization, week 0. Reading the label with the study, this specimen's treatment or condition is: therapeutic diphenylcyclopropenone sensitization with weekly scalp DPC. At every patch-test visit, the blood draw took place before the patch test was put on. Patients were considered eligible if aged 18 to 70, diagnosed with alopecia and deemed suitable for DPC therapy, and patients were excluded if pregnant. Total RNA was isolated from unfractionated whole blood collected in Tempus Blood RNA tubes.

The chain links TRBV20-1 with TRBJ2-2; 11 bases in the middle match TRBD2. The origin of this receptor is a woman aged 35 to 49 with alopecia areata. Some clones in this sample may be carry-over from other donors' samples. The specimen comprised whole blood, sampled in connection with sensitization to the hapten diphenylcyclopropenone (DPC). This receptor has the CDR3 CSARGTSGLGELFF. In nucleotides, the sequence is TGCAGTGCTAGAGGGACTAGCGGGCTCGGGGAGCTGTTTTTT.